This T cell receptor (beta chain) was sequenced in a study of blood T cell repertoires in COVID-19. Across the study: Donors in the United States, Italy and Spain gave samples during acute or convalescent COVID-19. The analysed material was cDNA or gDNA that came from T cells, B-cell-depleted T cells, or PBMCs.

Trimming stripped 3 bases from V and 12 bases from J, with 14 bases between. CDR3 length: 12 amino acids. Measured with immunoSEQ multiplex PCR; TCRdb has only the in-frame clones, and not every one. The sample contains about 240,000 clones, 82% of which appear only once. V usage is TRBV12-3 or TRBV12-4 and J usage is TRBJ1-1; D remains ambiguous. Specimen: peripheral blood. This clonotype was sampled from a woman in her fifties or sixties with active or convalescent COVID-19. The CDR3 sequence is CASSFRTLRSFF. Written as DNA, the CDR3 is TGTGCCAGCAGTTTCAGGACTCTACGGTCTTTCTTT.